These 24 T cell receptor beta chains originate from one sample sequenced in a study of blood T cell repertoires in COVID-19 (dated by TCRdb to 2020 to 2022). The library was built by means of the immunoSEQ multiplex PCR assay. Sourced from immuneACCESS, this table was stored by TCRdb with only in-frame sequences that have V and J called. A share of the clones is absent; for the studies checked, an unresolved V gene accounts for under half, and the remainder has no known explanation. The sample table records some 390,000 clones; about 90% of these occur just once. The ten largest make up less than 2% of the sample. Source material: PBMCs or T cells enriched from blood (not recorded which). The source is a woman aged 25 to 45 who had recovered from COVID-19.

The chain's CDR3 is CASSLVGGEETQYF. The CDR3 DNA reads TGCGCCAGCAGCTTGGTAGGGGGCGAAGAGACCCAGTACTTC. The chain links TRBV5-1 to TRBJ2-5, with TRBD1 matching over 7 bases. Germline V lookup: CDR1 SGHRS, CDR2 YFSETQ. V gave up 0 bases and J gave up 3 bases; unmatched junction bases: 2. This CDR3 has 14 residues.

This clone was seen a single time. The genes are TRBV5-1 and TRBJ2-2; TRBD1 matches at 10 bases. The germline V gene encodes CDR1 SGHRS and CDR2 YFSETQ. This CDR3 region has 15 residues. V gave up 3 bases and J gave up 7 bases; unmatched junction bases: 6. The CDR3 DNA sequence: TGCGCCAGCAGCTCTCGGACAGGGGGTTTCGGGGAGCTGTTTTTT. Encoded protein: CASSSRTGGFGELFF.

The CDR3, as DNA: TGCGCCAGCAGCTTGGGGCACTCTGGAAACACCATATATTTT. It yields the protein CASSLGHSGNTIYF. This sequence joins TRBV5-1 and TRBJ1-3, with D hard to call. The CDR3 is made up of 14 amino acids. Trimming cost V 0 bases and J 0 bases, with 4 bases left between them. The germline V gene has CDR1 SGHRS and CDR2 YFSETQ. Filled out from reference TRBV5-1 and TRBJ1-3, the complete variable domain reads KAGVTQTPRYLIKTRGQQVTLSCSPISGHRSVSWYQQTPGQGLQFLFEYFSETQRNKGNFPGRFSGRQFSNSRSEMNVSTLELGDSALYLCASSLGHSGNTIYFGEGSWLTVV.

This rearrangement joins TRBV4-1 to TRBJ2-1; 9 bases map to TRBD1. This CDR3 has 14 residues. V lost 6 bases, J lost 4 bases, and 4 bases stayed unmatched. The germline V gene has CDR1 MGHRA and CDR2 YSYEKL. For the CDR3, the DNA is TGCGCCAGCAGGGCCGGGACAGGGTACAATGAGCAGTTCTTC. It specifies CASRAGTGYNEQFF.

The CDR3 region has the DNA TGCGCCAGCAGCCGCTTTTCTACAGGGGAAGTCTATGGCTACACCTTC. This encodes CASSRFSTGEVYGYTF. V usage is TRBV5-1 and J usage is TRBJ1-2; 7 bases line up with TRBD1. V lost 4 bases to trimming and J lost 4 bases; unmatched junction nucleotides: 13. The CDR3 loop spans 16 amino acids. CDR1 is SGHRS and CDR2 is YFSETQ in the germline V gene.

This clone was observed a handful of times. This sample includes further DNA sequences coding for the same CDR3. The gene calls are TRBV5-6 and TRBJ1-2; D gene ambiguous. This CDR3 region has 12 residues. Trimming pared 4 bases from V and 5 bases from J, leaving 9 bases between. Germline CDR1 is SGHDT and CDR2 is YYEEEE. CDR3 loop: CASSARAYGYTF. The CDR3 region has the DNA TGTGCCAGCAGCGCGAGGGCGTATGGCTACACCTTC. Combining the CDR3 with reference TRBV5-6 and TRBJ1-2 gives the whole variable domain DAGVTQSPTHLIKTRGQQVTLRCSPKSGHDTVSWYQQALGQGPQFIFQYYEEEERQRGNFPDRFSGHQFPNYSSELNVNALLLGDSALYLCASSARAYGYTFGSGTRLTVV.

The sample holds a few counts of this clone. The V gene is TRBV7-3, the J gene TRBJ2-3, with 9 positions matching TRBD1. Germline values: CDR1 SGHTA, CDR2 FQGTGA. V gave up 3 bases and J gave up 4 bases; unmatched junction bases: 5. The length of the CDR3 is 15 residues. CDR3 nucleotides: TGTGCCAGCAGCTTCCAACAGGGGGCGTCAGATACGCAGTATTTT. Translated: CASSFQQGASDTQYF.

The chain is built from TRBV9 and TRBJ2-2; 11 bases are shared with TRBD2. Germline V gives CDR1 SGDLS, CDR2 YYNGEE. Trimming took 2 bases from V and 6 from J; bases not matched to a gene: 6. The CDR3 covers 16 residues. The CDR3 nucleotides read TGTGCCAGCAGCGTCTTAGCGGGAGGGTCCGCCGGGGAGCTGTTTTTT. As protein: CASSVLAGGSAGELFF.

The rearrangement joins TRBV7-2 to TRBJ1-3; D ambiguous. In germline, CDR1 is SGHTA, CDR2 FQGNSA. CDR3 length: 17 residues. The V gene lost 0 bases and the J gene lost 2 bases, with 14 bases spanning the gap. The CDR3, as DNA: TGTGCCAGCAGCTTAGCTCCATCGGGGTTCGCTGGAAACACCATATATTTT. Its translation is CASSLAPSGFAGNTIYF. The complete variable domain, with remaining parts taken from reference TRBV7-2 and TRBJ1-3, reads GAGVSQSPSNKVTEKGKDVELRCDPISGHTALYWYRQSLGQGLEFLIYFQGNSAPDKSGLPSDRFSAERTGGSVSTLTIQRTQQEDSAVYLCASSLAPSGFAGNTIYFGEGSWLTVV.

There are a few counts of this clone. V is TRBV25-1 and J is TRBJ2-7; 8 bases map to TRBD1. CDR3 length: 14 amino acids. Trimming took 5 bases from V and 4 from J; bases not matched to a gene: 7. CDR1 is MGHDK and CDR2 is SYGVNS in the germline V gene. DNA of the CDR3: TGTGCCAGCAGTCCCACGGACAGGGTTTACGAGCAGTACTTC. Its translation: CASSPTDRVYEQYF.

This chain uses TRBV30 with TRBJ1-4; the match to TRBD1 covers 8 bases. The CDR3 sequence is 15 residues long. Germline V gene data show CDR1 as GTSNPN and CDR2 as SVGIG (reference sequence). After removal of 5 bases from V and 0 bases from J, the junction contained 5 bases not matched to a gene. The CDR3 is CAWGKGQATNEKLFF. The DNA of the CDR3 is TGTGCCTGGGGGAAGGGACAGGCAACTAATGAAAAACTGTTTTTT.

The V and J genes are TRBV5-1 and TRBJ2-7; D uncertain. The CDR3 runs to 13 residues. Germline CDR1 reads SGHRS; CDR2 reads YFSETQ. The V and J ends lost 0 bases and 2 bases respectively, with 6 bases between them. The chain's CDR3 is CASSLEPAYEQYF. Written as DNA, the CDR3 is TGCGCCAGCAGCTTGGAGCCCGCCTACGAGCAGTACTTC.

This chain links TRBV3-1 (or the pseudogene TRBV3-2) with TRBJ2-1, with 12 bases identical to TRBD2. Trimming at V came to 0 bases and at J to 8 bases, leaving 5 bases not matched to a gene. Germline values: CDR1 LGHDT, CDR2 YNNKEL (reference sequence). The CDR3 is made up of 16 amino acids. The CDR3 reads CASSQEGTSGFDEQFF. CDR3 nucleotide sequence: TGTGCCAGCAGCCAAGAGGGGACTAGCGGGTTCGATGAGCAGTTCTTC.

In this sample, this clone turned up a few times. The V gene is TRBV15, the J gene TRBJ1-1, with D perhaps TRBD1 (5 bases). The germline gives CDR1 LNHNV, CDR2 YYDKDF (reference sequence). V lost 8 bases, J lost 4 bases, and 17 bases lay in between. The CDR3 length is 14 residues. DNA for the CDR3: TGTGCCACCGGGATAAACAGGATTGTCACTGAAGCTTTCTTT. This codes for CATGINRIVTEAFF.

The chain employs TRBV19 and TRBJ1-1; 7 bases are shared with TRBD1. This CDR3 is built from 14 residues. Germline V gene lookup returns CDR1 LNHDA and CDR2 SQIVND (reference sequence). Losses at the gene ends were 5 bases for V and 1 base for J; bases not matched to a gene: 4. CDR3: CASSPGQANTEAFF. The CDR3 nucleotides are TGTGCCAGTAGTCCTGGACAGGCGAACACTGAAGCTTTCTTT. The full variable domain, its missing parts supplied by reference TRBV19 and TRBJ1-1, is DGGITQSPKYLFRKEGQNVTLSCEQNLNHDAMYWYRQDPGQGLRLIYYSQIVNDFQKGDIAEGYSVSREKKESFPLTVTSAQKNPTAFYLCASSPGQANTEAFFGQGTRLTVV.

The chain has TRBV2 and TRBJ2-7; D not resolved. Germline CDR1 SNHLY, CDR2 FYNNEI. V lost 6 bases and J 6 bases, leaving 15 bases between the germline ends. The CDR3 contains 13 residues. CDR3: CASRADTDLEQYF. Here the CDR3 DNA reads TGTGCCAGCAGGGCAGACACAGACCTCGAGCAGTACTTC. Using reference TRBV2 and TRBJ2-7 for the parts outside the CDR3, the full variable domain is EPEVTQTPSHQVTQMGQEVILRCVPISNHLYFYWYRQILGQKVEFLVSFYNNEISEKSEIFDDQFSVERPDGSNFTLKIRSTKLEDSAMYFCASRADTDLEQYFGPGTRLTVT.

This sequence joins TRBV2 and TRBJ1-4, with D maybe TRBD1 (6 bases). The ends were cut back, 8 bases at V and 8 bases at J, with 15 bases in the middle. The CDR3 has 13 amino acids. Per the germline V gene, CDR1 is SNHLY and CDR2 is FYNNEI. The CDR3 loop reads CASGTGLGEKLFF. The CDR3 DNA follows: TGTGCCAGCGGTACAGGGTTGGGGGAAAAACTGTTTTTT.

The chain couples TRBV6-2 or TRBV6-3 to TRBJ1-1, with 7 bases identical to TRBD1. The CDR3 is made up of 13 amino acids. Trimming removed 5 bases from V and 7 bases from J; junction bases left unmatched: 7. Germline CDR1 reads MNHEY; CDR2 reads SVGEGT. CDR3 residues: CASSHGTVVEAFF. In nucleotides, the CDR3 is TGTGCCAGCAGTCACGGGACAGTAGTTGAAGCTTTCTTT.

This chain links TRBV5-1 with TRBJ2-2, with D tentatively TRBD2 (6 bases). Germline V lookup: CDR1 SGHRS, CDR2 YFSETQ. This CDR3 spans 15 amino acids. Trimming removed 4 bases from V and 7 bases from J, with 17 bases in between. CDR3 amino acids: CASSITGSGSGELFF. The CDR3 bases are TGCGCCAGCAGCATAACCGGGAGTGGGAGCGGGGAGCTGTTTTTT. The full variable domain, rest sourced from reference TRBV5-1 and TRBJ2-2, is KAGVTQTPRYLIKTRGQQVTLSCSPISGHRSVSWYQQTPGQGLQFLFEYFSETQRNKGNFPGRFSGRQFSNSRSEMNVSTLELGDSALYLCASSITGSGSGELFFGEGSRLTVL.

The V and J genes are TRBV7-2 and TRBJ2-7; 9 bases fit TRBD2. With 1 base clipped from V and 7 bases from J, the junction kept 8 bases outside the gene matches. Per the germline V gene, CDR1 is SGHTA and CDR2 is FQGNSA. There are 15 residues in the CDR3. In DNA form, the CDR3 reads TGTGCCAGCAGCTTAGACTGGCTAGCGGGACGTGAGCAGTACTTC. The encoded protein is CASSLDWLAGREQYF.

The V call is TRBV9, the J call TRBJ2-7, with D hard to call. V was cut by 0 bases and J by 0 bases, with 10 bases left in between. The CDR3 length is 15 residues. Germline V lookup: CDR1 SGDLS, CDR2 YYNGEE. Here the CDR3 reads CASSVDERASYEQYF. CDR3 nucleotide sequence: TGTGCCAGCAGCGTAGATGAGCGAGCCTCCTACGAGCAGTACTTC. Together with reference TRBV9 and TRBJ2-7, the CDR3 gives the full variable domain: DSGVTQTPKHLITATGQRVTLRCSPRSGDLSVYWYQQSLDQGLQFLIQYYNGEERAKGNILERFSAQQFPDLHSELNLSSLELGDSALYFCASSVDERASYEQYFGPGTRLTVT.

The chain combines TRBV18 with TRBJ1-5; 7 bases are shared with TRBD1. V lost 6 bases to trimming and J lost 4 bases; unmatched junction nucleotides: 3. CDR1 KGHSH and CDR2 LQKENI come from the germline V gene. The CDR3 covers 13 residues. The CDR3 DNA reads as TGTGCCAGCTCTCGGGACAGAAATCAGCCCCAGCATTTT. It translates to CASSRDRNQPQHF.

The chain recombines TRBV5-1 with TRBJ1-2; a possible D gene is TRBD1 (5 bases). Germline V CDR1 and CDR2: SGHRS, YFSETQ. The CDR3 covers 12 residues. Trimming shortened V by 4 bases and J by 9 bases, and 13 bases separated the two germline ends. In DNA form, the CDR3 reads TGCGCCAGCAGCCCCGGGGGGGGTAGCTACACCTTC. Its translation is CASSPGGGSYTF.

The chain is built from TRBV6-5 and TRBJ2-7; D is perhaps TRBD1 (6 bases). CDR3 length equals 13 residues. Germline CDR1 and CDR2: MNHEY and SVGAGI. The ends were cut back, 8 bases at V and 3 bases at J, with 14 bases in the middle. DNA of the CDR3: TGTGCCAGCCGGGACATCACCAGCTACGAGCAGTACTTC. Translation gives CASRDITSYEQYF.